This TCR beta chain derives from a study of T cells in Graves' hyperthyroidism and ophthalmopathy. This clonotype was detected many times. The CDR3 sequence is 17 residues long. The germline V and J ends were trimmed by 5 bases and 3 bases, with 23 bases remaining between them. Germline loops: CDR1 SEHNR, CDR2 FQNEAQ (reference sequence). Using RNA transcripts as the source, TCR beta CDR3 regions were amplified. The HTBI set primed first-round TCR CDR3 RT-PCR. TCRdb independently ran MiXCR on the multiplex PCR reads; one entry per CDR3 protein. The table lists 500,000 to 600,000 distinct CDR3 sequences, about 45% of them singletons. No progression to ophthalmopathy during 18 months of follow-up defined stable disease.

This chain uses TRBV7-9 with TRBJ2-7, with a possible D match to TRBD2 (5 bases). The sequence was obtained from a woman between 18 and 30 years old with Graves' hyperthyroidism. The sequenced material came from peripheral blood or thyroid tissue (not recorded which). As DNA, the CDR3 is TGTGCCAGCAGCACCAGCGGCTCGTACAAAGTTCTCTACGAGCAGTACTTC. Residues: CASSTSGSYKVLYEQYF. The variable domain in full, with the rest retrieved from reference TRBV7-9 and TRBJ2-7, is DTGVSQNPRHKITKRGQNVTFRCDPISEHNRLYWYRQTLGQGPEFLTYFQNEAQLEKSRLLSDRFSAERPKGSFSTLEIQRTEQGDSAMYLCASSTSGSYKVLYEQYFGPGTRLTVT.